The sequence of this T cell receptor (beta chain) was determined in a study of T cells after yellow fever vaccination. Template switching by 5'RACE produced TCR cDNA, adding a universal primer site and UMIs. TCRdb reprocessed the 5' RACE reads via MiXCR and lists one record per CDR3 protein. The table lists 300,000 to 350,000 distinct CDR3 sequences, roughly 4.3% of them singletons. This CDR3 is built from 13 residues. The germline V and J ends were trimmed by 5 bases and 0 bases, with 10 bases remaining between them. Germline-derived CDR1 and CDR2 are DFQATT and SNEGSKA (reference sequence). This clonotype was detected only a few times.

The receptor was derived from a man between 18 and 35 years old who received the YFV17D yellow fever vaccine. This rearrangement joins TRBV20-1 to TRBJ1-2; maybe TRBD1 (5 bases). The specimen comprised PBMCs, sampled 5 days after the yellow fever booster vaccination. CDR3 sequence: CSAGTASNYGYTF. DNA for the CDR3: TGCAGTGCTGGGACGGCCTCTAACTATGGCTACACCTTC.